This TCR beta chain appears in the sequencing data of a study of T cell responses to AZD1222 COVID-19 vaccine. As for the study in general: Pooled samples include second doses given at about 4 or 12 weeks. Study results and caveats: Across the whole spike, CD4 TCRs peaked at regions 160-218 and 743-854. Reports indicate that nearly half of spike-specific TCRs are directed at unmutated variant regions.

This clone was found once. Its antigen is unknown. Sequencing used immunoSEQ multiplex PCR; TCRdb keeps in-frame clones, though not all of them. Of approximately 97,000 clones in the sample, about 90% were seen once. The CDR3 extends over 13 amino acids. V gave up 3 bases and J gave up 6 bases, with 12 bases separating them. The V gene's germline CDR1 is MNHEY and CDR2 SMNVEV (reference sequence). The specimen comprised peripheral blood, sampled on day 0 of AZD1222 vaccination. This clonotype was obtained from an adult in good health. This rearrangement joins TRBV27 to TRBJ2-7, with a weak D call TRBD2 (5 bases). Here the CDR3 DNA reads TGTGCCAGCAGTTTGACCGCAGCGGTCGAGCAGTACTTC. Protein: CASSLTAAVEQYF.